This T cell receptor beta chain emerged from a study of blood T cell repertoires in COVID-19. The CDR3 contains 14 residues. Germline CDR1 is SGHNT and CDR2 is YYREEE (reference sequence). The V end was cut by 1 base, the J end by 6 bases, with 11 bases between. Profiled with immunoSEQ multiplex PCR; TCRdb holds only in-frame clones, not every one. The sample includes tens of thousands of clones, roughly four fifths seen only once; the top ten take around 50%. This sequence joins TRBV5-4 and TRBJ1-5, with a tentative D call TRBD1 (5 bases). The sequence was collected from a man aged 70 or older with acute or convalescent COVID-19. The material sequenced was peripheral blood. The CDR3 DNA reads as TGTGCCAGCAGCTTGCAAGGGGCCAGTCAGCCCCAGCATTTT. This sequence encodes CASSLQGASQPQHF.